This T cell receptor (beta chain) was documented in a study of T cell responses to AZD1222 COVID-19 vaccine. Study results and limitations: The donor group comprised mostly white British people and more females; the analysis possibly underestimated clonal diversity.

This CDR3 spans 15 amino acids. CDR1 and CDR2 (germline): LGHDT, YNNKEL (reference sequence). V was pared by 4 bases and J by 5 bases, with 3 bases of the junction left unmatched. In its sample, this clone was seen once. Its antigen is as yet unknown. Generated by immunoSEQ multiplex PCR, the TCRdb table keeps only in-frame clones and is missing some. The table lists 250,000 or so clones, over 90% of them singletons. The receptor's source is an adult in good health. The chain links TRBV3-1 (or the pseudogene TRBV3-2) to TRBJ2-2; TRBD1 aligns across 11 bases. The sample was peripheral blood, taken on day 0 of AZD1222 vaccination. Here the CDR3 DNA reads TGTGCCAGCAGCCGAGGACAGGGGGCAACCGGGGAGCTGTTTTTT. Translated: CASSRGQGATGELFF.